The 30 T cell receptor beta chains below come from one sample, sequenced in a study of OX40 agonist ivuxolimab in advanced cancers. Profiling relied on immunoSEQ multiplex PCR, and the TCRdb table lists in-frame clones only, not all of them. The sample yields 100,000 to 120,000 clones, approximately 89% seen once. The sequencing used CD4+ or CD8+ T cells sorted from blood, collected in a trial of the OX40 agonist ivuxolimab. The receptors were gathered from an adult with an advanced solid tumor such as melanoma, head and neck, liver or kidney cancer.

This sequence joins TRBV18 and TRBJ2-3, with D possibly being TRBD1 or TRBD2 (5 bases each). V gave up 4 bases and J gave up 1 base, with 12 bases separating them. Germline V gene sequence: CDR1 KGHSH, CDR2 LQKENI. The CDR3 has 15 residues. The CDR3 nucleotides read TGTGCCAGCTCACGGGGACGGAAGGGCACAGATACGCAGTATTTT. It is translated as CASSRGRKGTDTQYF.

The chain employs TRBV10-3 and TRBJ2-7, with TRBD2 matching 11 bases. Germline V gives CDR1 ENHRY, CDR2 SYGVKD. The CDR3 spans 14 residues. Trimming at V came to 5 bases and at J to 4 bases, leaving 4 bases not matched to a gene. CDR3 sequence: CAISPGLADYEQYF. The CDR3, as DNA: TGTGCCATCAGTCCGGGACTAGCGGATTACGAGCAGTACTTC.

The CDR3 loop is CASSKVSYRDRNLYEQYF. DNA for the CDR3: TGTGCCAGCAGCAAGGTGTCTTATAGGGACCGCAACCTCTACGAGCAGTACTTC. V is TRBV21-1 and J is TRBJ2-7. TRBV21-1 corresponds to a pseudogene. CDR3 length: 18 amino acids.

In nucleotides, the CDR3 is TGTGCCAGCAGCTCTCAGGGAATTCAGGGGGAGCAGTACTTC. Encoded protein: CASSSQGIQGEQYF. The chain combines TRBV5-4 with TRBJ2-7; weak D call: TRBD1 (6 bases). The V end lost 3 bases, the J end lost 7 bases, and 17 bases lay between the germline ends. Germline CDR1 is SGHNT and CDR2 is YYREEE (reference sequence). The CDR3 totals 14 residues.

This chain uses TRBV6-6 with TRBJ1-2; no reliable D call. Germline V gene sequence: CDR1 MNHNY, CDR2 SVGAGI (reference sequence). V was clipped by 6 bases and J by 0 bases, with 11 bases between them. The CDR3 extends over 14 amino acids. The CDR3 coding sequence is TGTGCCAGCAGCCGGAAAGCCTCTAACTATGGCTACACCTTC. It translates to CASSRKASNYGYTF.

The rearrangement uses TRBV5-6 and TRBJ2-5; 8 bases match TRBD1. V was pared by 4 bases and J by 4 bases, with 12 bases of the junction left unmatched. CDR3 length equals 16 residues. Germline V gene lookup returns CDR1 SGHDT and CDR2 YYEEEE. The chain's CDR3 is CASSGDPGGLRETQYF. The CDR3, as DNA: TGTGCCAGCAGCGGGGACCCAGGGGGCTTAAGAGAGACCCAGTACTTC.

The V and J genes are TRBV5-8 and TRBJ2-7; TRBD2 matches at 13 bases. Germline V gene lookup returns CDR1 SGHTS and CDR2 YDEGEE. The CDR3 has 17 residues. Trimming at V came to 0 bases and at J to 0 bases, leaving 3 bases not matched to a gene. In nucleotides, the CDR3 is TGTGCCAGCAGCTTGGTCCGGACTAGCGGGAGCTCCTACGAGCAGTACTTC. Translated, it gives CASSLVRTSGSSYEQYF.

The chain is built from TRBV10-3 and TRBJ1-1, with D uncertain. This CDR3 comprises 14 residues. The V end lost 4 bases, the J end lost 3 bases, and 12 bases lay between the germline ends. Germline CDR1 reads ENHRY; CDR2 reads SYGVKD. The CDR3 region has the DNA TGTGCCATCAGTGGTAGGAGAGGCGACACTGAAGCTTTCTTT. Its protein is CAISGRRGDTEAFF.

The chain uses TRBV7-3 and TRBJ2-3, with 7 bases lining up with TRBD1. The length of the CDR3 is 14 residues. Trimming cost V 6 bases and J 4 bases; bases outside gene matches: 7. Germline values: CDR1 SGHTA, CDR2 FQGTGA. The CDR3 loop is CASRQRQGADTQYF. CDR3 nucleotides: TGTGCCAGCAGACAAAGACAGGGCGCAGATACGCAGTATTTT.

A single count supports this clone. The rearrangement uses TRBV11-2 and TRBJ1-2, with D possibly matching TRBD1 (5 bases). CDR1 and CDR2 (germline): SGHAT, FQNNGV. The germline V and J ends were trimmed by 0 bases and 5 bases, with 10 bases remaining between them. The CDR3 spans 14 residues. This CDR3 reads CASSLDLGEYGYTF. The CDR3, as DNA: TGTGCCAGCAGCTTAGATTTGGGGGAGTATGGCTACACCTTC.

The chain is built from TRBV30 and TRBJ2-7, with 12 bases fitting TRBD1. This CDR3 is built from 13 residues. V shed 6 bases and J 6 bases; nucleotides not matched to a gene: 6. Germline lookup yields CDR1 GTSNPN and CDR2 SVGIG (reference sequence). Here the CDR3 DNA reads TGTGCCTGCTACGGGACAGGGGGCCGCGAGCAGTACTTC. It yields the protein CACYGTGGREQYF.

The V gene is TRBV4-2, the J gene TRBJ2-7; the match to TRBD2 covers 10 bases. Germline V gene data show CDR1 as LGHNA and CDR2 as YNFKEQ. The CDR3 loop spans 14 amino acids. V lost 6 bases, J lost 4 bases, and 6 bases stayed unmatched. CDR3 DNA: TGTGCCAGCAGTTTCGAGACTAGCGGGTACGAGCAGTACTTC. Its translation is CASSFETSGYEQYF.

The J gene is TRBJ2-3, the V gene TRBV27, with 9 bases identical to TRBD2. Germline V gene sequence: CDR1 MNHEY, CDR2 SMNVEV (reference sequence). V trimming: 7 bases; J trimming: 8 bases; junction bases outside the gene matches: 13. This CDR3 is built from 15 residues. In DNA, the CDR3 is TGTGCCAGCACCCCTAGCGGGGTACACCCCCGTACGCAGTATTTT. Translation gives CASTPSGVHPRTQYF.

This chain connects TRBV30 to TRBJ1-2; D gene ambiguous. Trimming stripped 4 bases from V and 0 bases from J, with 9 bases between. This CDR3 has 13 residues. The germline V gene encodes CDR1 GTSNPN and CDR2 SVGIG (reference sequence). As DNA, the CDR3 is TGTGCCTGGACACCATACCCTAACTATGGCTACACCTTC. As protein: CAWTPYPNYGYTF.

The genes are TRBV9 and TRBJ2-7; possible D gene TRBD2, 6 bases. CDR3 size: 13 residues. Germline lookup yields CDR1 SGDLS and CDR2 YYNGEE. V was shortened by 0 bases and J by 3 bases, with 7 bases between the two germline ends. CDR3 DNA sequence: TGTGCCAGCAGCGTAGGGGGGGTCTACGAGCAGTACTTC. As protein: CASSVGGVYEQYF.

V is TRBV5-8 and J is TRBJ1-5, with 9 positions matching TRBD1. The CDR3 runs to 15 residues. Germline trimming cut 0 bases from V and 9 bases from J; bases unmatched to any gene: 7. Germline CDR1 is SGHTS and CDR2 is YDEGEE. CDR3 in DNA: TGTGCCAGCAGCTTGGGTGACAGGGGGGAGGGGCCCCAGCATTTT. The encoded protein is CASSLGDRGEGPQHF.

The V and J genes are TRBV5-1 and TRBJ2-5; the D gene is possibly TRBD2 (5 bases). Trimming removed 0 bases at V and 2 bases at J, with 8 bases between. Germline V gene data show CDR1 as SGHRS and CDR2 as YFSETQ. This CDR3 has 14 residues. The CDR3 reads CASSLGTLQETQYF. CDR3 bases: TGCGCCAGCAGCTTGGGGACTTTACAAGAGACCCAGTACTTC. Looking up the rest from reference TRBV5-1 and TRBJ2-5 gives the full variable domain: KAGVTQTPRYLIKTRGQQVTLSCSPISGHRSVSWYQQTPGQGLQFLFEYFSETQRNKGNFPGRFSGRQFSNSRSEMNVSTLELGDSALYLCASSLGTLQETQYFGPGTRLLVL.

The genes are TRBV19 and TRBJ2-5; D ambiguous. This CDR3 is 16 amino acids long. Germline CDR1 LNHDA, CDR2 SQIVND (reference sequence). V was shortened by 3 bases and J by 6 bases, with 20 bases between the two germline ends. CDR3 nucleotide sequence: TGTGCCAGTAGTATGAACGGCCGACCCCTTACGAAGACCCAGTACTTC. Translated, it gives CASSMNGRPLTKTQYF.

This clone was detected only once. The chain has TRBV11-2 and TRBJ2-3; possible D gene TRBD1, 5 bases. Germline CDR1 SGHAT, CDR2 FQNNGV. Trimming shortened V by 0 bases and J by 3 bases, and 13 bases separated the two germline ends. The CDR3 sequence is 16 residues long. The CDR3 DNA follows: TGTGCCAGCAGCTTAGATTTTTCAGGGTTTACAGATACGCAGTATTTT. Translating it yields CASSLDFSGFTDTQYF.

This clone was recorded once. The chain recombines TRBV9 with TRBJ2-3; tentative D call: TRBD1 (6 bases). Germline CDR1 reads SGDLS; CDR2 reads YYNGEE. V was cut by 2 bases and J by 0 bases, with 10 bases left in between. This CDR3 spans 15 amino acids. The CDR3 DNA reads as TGTGCCAGCAGCGTTAGTGGGGGCAGCACAGATACGCAGTATTTT. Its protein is CASSVSGGSTDTQYF.

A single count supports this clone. The CDR3 loop reads CASSAGQSYEQYF. Written as DNA, the CDR3 is TGTGCCAGCAGTGCGGGACAGTCCTACGAGCAGTACTTC. The chain carries TRBV6-1 and TRBJ2-7; TRBD1 matches 7 bases. Germline CDR1 reads MNHNS; CDR2 reads SASEGT. The CDR3 runs 13 residues. The junction had 1 base not matched to a gene; V was cut back by 4 bases and J by 1 base.

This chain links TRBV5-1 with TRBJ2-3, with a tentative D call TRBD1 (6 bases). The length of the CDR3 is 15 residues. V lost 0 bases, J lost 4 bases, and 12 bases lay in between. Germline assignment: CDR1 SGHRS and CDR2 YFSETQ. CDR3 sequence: CASSLAGQWADTQYF. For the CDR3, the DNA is TGCGCCAGCAGCTTGGCCGGACAGTGGGCAGATACGCAGTATTTT.

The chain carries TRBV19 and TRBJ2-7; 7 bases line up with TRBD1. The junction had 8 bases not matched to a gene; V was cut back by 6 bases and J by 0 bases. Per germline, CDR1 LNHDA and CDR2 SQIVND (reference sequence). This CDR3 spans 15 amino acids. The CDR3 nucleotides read TGTGCCAGTAGCGACAGGGCCCGTAGCTCCTACGAGCAGTACTTC. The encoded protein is CASSDRARSSYEQYF.

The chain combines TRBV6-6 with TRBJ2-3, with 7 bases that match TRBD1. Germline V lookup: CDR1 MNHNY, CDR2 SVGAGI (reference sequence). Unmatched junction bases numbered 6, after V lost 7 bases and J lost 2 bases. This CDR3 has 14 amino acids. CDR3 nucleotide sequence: TGTGCCAGCAATAACAGGGGTTACACAGATACGCAGTATTTT. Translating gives CASNNRGYTDTQYF.

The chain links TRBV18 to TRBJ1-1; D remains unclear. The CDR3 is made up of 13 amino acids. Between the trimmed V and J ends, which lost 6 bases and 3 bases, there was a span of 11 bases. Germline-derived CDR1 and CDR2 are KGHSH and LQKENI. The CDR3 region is CASSIGEDTEAFF. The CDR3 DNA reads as TGTGCCAGCTCCATCGGGGAGGACACTGAAGCTTTCTTT.

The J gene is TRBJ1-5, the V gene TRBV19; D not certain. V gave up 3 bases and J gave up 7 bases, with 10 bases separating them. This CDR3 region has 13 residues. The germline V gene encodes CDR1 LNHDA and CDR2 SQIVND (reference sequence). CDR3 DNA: TGTGCCAGTAGTATGGCCATAAGACAGCCCCAGCATTTT. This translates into CASSMAIRQPQHF.

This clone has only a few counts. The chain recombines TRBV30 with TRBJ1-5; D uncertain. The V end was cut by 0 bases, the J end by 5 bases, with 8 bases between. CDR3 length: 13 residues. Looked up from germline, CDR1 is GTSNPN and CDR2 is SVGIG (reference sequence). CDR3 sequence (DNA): TGTGCCTGGAGTGTGAAGGGAGATCAGCCCCAGCATTTT. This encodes CAWSVKGDQPQHF.

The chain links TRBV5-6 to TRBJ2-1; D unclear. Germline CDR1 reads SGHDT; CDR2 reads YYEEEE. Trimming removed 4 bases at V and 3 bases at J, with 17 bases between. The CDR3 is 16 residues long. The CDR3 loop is CASSPLSGSVYNEQFF. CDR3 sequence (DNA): TGTGCCAGCAGCCCCCTATCCGGGTCAGTCTACAATGAGCAGTTCTTC.

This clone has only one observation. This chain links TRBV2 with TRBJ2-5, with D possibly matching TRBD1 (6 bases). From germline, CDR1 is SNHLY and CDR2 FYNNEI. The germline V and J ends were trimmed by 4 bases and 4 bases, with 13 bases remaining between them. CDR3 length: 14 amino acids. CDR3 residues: CASSVQGWGETQYF. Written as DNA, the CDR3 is TGTGCCAGCAGTGTTCAGGGGTGGGGAGAGACCCAGTACTTC.

This CDR3 is CAWNRGTEAFF. DNA of the CDR3: TGTGCCTGGAACCGAGGCACTGAAGCTTTCTTT. The chain is built from TRBV30 and TRBJ1-1; no clear D gene. CDR3 length: 11 amino acids. The germline V gene encodes CDR1 GTSNPN and CDR2 SVGIG (reference sequence). Trimming shortened V by 4 bases and J by 4 bases, and 7 bases separated the two germline ends.